This entry lists 14 T cell receptor beta chains sequenced from one sample in a study of a mutant IDH1 vaccine in newly diagnosed glioma. Their cognate antigens are unknown. Time point described: week 35, safety follow-up. Each vaccine dose was 300 ug of mutant IDH1 20-mer peptide, with topical imiquimod. Sequencing was performed with immunoSEQ multiplex PCR; in TCRdb, only in-frame clones are kept and a portion is missing. This repertoire shows about 46,000 clones, around 94% found once; its top ten account for 2% to 2.5%. The source material was PBMCs, sampled from a glioma patient whose treatment included an IDH1 peptide vaccine. These receptors were collected from a man over 45 with glioma.

This clone has a handful of counts. The rearrangement links TRBV7-9 to TRBJ2-3; TRBD1 might be the D (5 bases). Germline CDR1 reads SEHNR; CDR2 reads FQNEAQ (reference sequence). The CDR3 has 14 residues. The V end was cut by 5 bases, the J end by 2 bases, with 11 bases between. The chain's CDR3 is CASSPPTVTDTQYF. The CDR3 DNA is TGTGCCAGCAGCCCCCCGACAGTCACAGATACGCAGTATTTT.

V usage is TRBV9 and J usage is TRBJ1-4; D is perhaps TRBD1 (6 bases). This CDR3 has 17 amino acids. Germline V lookup: CDR1 SGDLS, CDR2 YYNGEE. With 2 bases removed from V and 3 bases from J, the gap between germline ends came to 17 bases. CDR3: CASSVGRGWTANEKLFF. The CDR3 DNA reads TGTGCCAGCAGCGTCGGAAGGGGGTGGACGGCTAATGAAAAACTGTTTTTT.

The chain combines TRBV27 with TRBJ1-4; unclear D gene. Trimming removed 0 bases at V and 8 bases at J, with 7 bases between. CDR1 MNHEY and CDR2 SMNVEV come from the germline V gene (reference sequence). This CDR3 is built from 13 residues. In DNA form, the CDR3 reads TGTGCCAGCAGTTTATCGCCCAGGGAAAAACTGTTTTTT. Residues: CASSLSPREKLFF.

In this sample, this clone turned up a few times. V is TRBV5-8 and J is TRBJ1-5; TRBD1 might be the D (6 bases). This CDR3 region has 13 residues. Germline V lookup: CDR1 SGHTS, CDR2 YDEGEE. The V end lost 0 bases, the J end lost 5 bases, and 6 bases lay between the germline ends. CDR3: CASSLDRDQPQHF. The CDR3 DNA reads as TGTGCCAGCAGCTTGGACAGGGATCAGCCCCAGCATTTT.

J is TRBJ1-2 and V is TRBV7-9, with 8 bases lining up with TRBD1. CDR3 length: 16 amino acids. V lost 4 bases and J lost 5; bases outside the gene matches: 12. Germline loops: CDR1 SEHNR, CDR2 FQNEAQ (reference sequence). The CDR3 region has the DNA TGTGCCAGCAGCTCAACCGGGACAGGACGTATTTATGGCTACACCTTC. This codes for CASSSTGTGRIYGYTF.

This clone was counted a single time. V gene TRBV7-9 combines with J gene TRBJ2-7; TRBD1 matches at 10 bases. The length of the CDR3 is 16 residues. V shed 4 bases and J 7 bases; nucleotides not matched to a gene: 13. The germline CDR1 and CDR2 sequences are SEHNR and FQNEAQ (reference sequence). CDR3 in amino acids: CASSSTPGQGLLEQYF. The CDR3 nucleotides read TGTGCCAGCAGCTCAACGCCGGGACAGGGGCTCCTGGAGCAGTACTTC.

J is TRBJ2-3 and V is TRBV5-6; no definite D call. Germline V gene data show CDR1 as SGHDT and CDR2 as YYEEEE. This CDR3 has 12 residues. Trimming cost V 0 bases and J 3 bases, with 2 bases left between them. The DNA of the CDR3 is TGTGCCAGCAGCTTGGTAACAGATACGCAGTATTTT. Its protein product is CASSLVTDTQYF. The full variable domain, its missing parts supplied by reference TRBV5-6 and TRBJ2-3, is DAGVTQSPTHLIKTRGQQVTLRCSPKSGHDTVSWYQQALGQGPQFIFQYYEEEERQRGNFPDRFSGHQFPNYSSELNVNALLLGDSALYLCASSLVTDTQYFGPGTRLTVL.

This chain connects TRBV4-3 to TRBJ1-6, with D hard to call. CDR1 and CDR2 (germline): LGHNA, YSLEER. The V gene lost 0 bases and the J gene lost 5 bases, with 17 bases spanning the gap. CDR3 length: 18 amino acids. The CDR3 coding sequence is TGCGCCAGCAGCCAAGATCCCCGGTGGGGAGGGCATAATTCACCCCTCCACTTT. This codes for CASSQDPRWGGHNSPLHF.

The J gene is TRBJ2-2, the V gene TRBV15, with TRBD2 matching over 13 bases. Unmatched junction bases numbered 22, after V lost 4 bases and J lost 2 bases. The CDR3 has 23 amino acids. Germline V CDR1 and CDR2: LNHNV, YYDKDF (reference sequence). This chain's CDR3 is CATSTDRDLIPTSGGPNTGELFF. As DNA, the CDR3 is TGTGCCACCAGCACCGACAGGGACTTAATACCGACTAGCGGGGGGCCCAACACCGGGGAGCTGTTTTTT.

The chain recombines TRBV9 with TRBJ2-3, with D unresolved. The CDR3 length is 12 residues. Germline V gives CDR1 SGDLS, CDR2 YYNGEE. Trimming removed 3 bases at V and 2 bases at J, with 4 bases between. The CDR3 region has the DNA TGTGCCAGCAGCGCAGACACAGATACGCAGTATTTT. Translating gives CASSADTDTQYF.

The genes are TRBV19 and TRBJ2-7; D may be TRBD2 (5 bases). The CDR3 contains 14 residues. V was clipped by 5 bases and J by 6 bases, with 17 bases between them. CDR1 is LNHDA, CDR2 SQIVND, per germline (reference sequence). CDR3 sequence (DNA): TGTGCCAGTAGTCCCCGAGGGCCCAAGGGCGAGCAGTACTTC. Translated: CASSPRGPKGEQYF.

The chain links TRBV7-9 to TRBJ2-1, with TRBD1 matching over 12 bases. CDR3 length equals 14 residues. CDR1 is SEHNR, CDR2 FQNEAQ, per germline (reference sequence). V shed 10 bases, J shed 9 bases, and the junction held 10 bases outside the gene matches. CDR3 protein: CATRTGTGGSEQFF. CDR3 in DNA: TGTGCCACAAGAACCGGGACAGGGGGCAGTGAGCAGTTCTTC.

This chain connects TRBV6-6 to TRBJ1-6; D perhaps matches TRBD1 (5 bases). The CDR3 has 13 residues. The V and J ends lost 6 bases and 7 bases respectively, with 10 bases between them. From germline, CDR1 is MNHNY and CDR2 SVGAGI (reference sequence). The CDR3 nucleotides read TGTGCCAGCAGACGGGACGGCAATTCACCCCTCCACTTT. Its translation is CASRRDGNSPLHF.

The genes are TRBV7-9 and TRBJ1-5; possibly TRBD1 for D (6 bases). The CDR3 loop spans 14 amino acids. Germline V lookup: CDR1 SEHNR, CDR2 FQNEAQ (reference sequence). Trimming removed 1 base from V and 8 bases from J, with 12 bases in between. The CDR3 loop reads CASSLEGGSEPQHF. CDR3 sequence (DNA): TGTGCCAGCAGCTTAGAAGGGGGATCTGAGCCCCAGCATTTT.